A single sample gave rise to the 20 T cell receptor beta chains below, sequenced in a study of blood T cell repertoires in COVID-19. Assay: immunoSEQ multiplex PCR; the TCRdb copy retains only in-frame clones and omits some. The table shows under 300,000 clones, with 70% to 90% occurring only once. Sequences were obtained from PBMCs or T cells enriched from blood (not recorded which). These receptors came from a woman aged 50 to 60 who had recovered from COVID-19.

The V gene is TRBV28, the J gene TRBJ2-2; 9 bases fit TRBD1. The CDR3 has 15 amino acids. The trim removed 5 bases at V and 4 bases at J, leaving 5 bases unmatched. CDR1 is MDHEN and CDR2 is SYDVKM in the germline V gene. CDR3 in amino acids: CASSIQGAGTGELFF. CDR3 in DNA: TGTGCCAGCAGTATACAGGGGGCTGGCACCGGGGAGCTGTTTTTT. Supplemented by reference TRBV28 and TRBJ2-2, the full variable domain reads DVKVTQSSRYLVKRTGEKVFLECVQDMDHENMFWYRQDPGLGLRLIYFSYDVKMKEKGDIPEGYSVSREKKERFSLILESASTNQTSMYLCASSIQGAGTGELFFGEGSRLTVL.

The rearrangement links TRBV13 to TRBJ2-3; 8 bases match TRBD1. The CDR3 covers 14 residues. V shed 4 bases and J 6 bases; nucleotides not matched to a gene: 6. The V gene's germline CDR1 is PRHDT and CDR2 FYEKMQ (reference sequence). CDR3 loop: CASSSSQGVDTQYF. For the CDR3, the DNA is TGTGCCAGCAGCTCATCACAGGGGGTGGATACGCAGTATTTT.

The chain has TRBV5-1 and TRBJ2-5; 8 positions agree with TRBD1. J was trimmed by 4 bases and V by 5 bases; bases with no gene match: 13. The CDR3 has 16 amino acids. Germline CDR1 SGHRS, CDR2 YFSETQ. The CDR3 sequence is CASSWDRSGGGETQYF. As DNA, the CDR3 is TGCGCCAGCAGTTGGGACAGGTCGGGCGGTGGAGAGACCCAGTACTTC.

V and J are TRBV29-1 and TRBJ2-2; 12 bases map to TRBD2. The germline V gene encodes CDR1 SQVTM and CDR2 ANQGSEA. With 7 bases clipped from V and 1 base from J, the junction kept 1 base outside the gene matches. This CDR3 has 14 amino acids. For the CDR3, the DNA is TGCAGCGGGGGACTAGCGGGGAACACCGGGGAGCTGTTTTTT. Residues: CSGGLAGNTGELFF.

The chain links TRBV18 to TRBJ1-6, with 7 bases lining up with TRBD1. Germline lookup yields CDR1 KGHSH and CDR2 LQKENI. The ends lost 6 bases at V and 8 bases at J; junction bases unmatched: 4. The CDR3 has 13 amino acids. CDR3 in amino acids: CASSQDRDSPLHF. DNA for the CDR3: TGTGCCAGCTCCCAAGACAGGGATTCACCCCTCCACTTT.

The chain employs TRBV27 and TRBJ2-7; the D gene is possibly TRBD2 (6 bases). There are 15 residues in the CDR3. V was pared by 0 bases and J by 2 bases, with 11 bases between. The germline CDR1 and CDR2 sequences are MNHEY and SMNVEV (reference sequence). This CDR3 reads CASSLSASVTYEQYF. The CDR3 DNA is TGTGCCAGCAGTTTATCGGCTAGCGTGACCTACGAGCAGTACTTC.

This chain uses TRBV18 with TRBJ2-7; 8 bases fit TRBD1. The germline V gene encodes CDR1 KGHSH and CDR2 LQKENI. The CDR3 loop spans 14 amino acids. Trimming took 6 bases from V and 0 from J; bases not matched to a gene: 4. This CDR3 is CASSPTGGSYEQYF. The CDR3 nucleotides are TGTGCCAGCTCCCCTACAGGGGGCTCCTACGAGCAGTACTTC.

V gene TRBV6-5 combines with J gene TRBJ2-7, with 10 bases matching TRBD2. The CDR3 has 14 residues. Germline loops: CDR1 MNHEY, CDR2 SVGAGI. V shed 7 bases and J 4 bases; nucleotides not matched to a gene: 7. CDR3 in amino acids: CASTLAGGSYEQYF. The CDR3 DNA follows: TGTGCCAGCACTTTAGCGGGAGGTAGTTACGAGCAGTACTTC.

The CDR3 here is CATSGSGTGYEQYF. In DNA, the CDR3 is TGTGCCACCAGCGGGAGCGGGACGGGCTACGAGCAGTACTTC. V gene TRBV24-1 combines with J gene TRBJ2-7; 7 bases are a match to TRBD2. CDR3 length: 14 residues. J gave up 3 bases and V 7 bases, and 8 bases lay outside the gene matches. Germline assignment: CDR1 KGHDR and CDR2 SFDVKD.

The chain joins TRBV2 to TRBJ1-6; 8 nucleotides line up with TRBD1. CDR3 length equals 16 residues. Germline V lookup: CDR1 SNHLY, CDR2 FYNNEI. Losses at the gene ends were 5 bases for V and 7 bases for J; bases not matched to a gene: 10. The CDR3 sequence: CASSIDRGVDNSPLHF. The CDR3 DNA reads as TGTGCCAGCAGTATCGACAGGGGAGTTGACAATTCACCCCTCCACTTT.

The table lists this clone with a count of one. The DNA is omitted, as the CDR3 cannot be located on it reliably, and the CDR3 follows TCRdb's listing. The rearrangement links TRBV27 to TRBJ1-5; the table's D gene call, TRBD1, was not cross checked with the DNA. CDR1 is MNHEY, CDR2 SMNVEV, per germline (reference sequence). Both ends counted, the CDR3 spans 16 residues. CDR3 sequence reads: CASSSSGQRLFQPQHF.

This clone came up many times. The chain employs TRBV30 and TRBJ1-5; TRBD1 matches at 7 bases. The trim removed 0 bases at V and 8 bases at J, leaving 10 bases unmatched. CDR3 length: 15 amino acids. Germline V lookup: CDR1 GTSNPN, CDR2 SVGIG (reference sequence). The CDR3 loop is CAWSVGGGAPKPQHF. The CDR3 DNA sequence: TGTGCCTGGAGTGTCGGAGGGGGCGCCCCCAAGCCCCAGCATTTT. Together with reference TRBV30 and TRBJ1-5, the CDR3 gives the full variable domain: SQTIHQWPATLVQPVGSPLSLECTVEGTSNPNLYWYRQAAGRGLQLLFYSVGIGQISSEVPQNLSASRPQDRQFILSSKKLLLSDSGFYLCAWSVGGGAPKPQHFGDGTRLSIL.

This chain links TRBV9 with TRBJ2-7, with TRBD2 matching over 10 bases. The CDR3 extends over 13 amino acids. Germline values: CDR1 SGDLS, CDR2 YYNGEE. V shed 4 bases and J 6 bases; nucleotides not matched to a gene: 4. Written as DNA, the CDR3 is TGTGCCAGCAGCAATCGACTAGCGGGCGAGCAGTACTTC. It codes for CASSNRLAGEQYF.

This CDR3 reads CASSLRGGSTDTQYF. The CDR3 DNA sequence: TGTGCCAGCAGTTTACGGGGGGGGAGCACAGATACGCAGTATTTT. The chain has TRBV28 and TRBJ2-3, with 8 bases that match TRBD2. V gave up 2 bases and J gave up 0 bases; unmatched junction bases: 1. Germline V gene lookup returns CDR1 MDHEN and CDR2 SYDVKM. The CDR3 consists of 15 residues.

This chain links TRBV7-9 with TRBJ1-1; D uncertain. From germline, CDR1 is SEHNR and CDR2 FQNEAQ (reference sequence). V lost 1 base, J lost 4 bases, and 7 bases lay in between. This CDR3 region has 13 residues. The CDR3 DNA sequence: TGTGCCAGCAGCTTAGGGAGTGGCACTGAAGCTTTCTTT. As protein: CASSLGSGTEAFF.

The J gene is TRBJ1-4, the V gene TRBV6-6; D possibly corresponds to TRBD1 (6 bases). This CDR3 has 14 residues. The V and J ends lost 3 bases and 8 bases respectively, with 13 bases between them. The germline V gene encodes CDR1 MNHNY and CDR2 SVGAGI (reference sequence). The CDR3 DNA follows: TGTGCCAGCAGTTATGTGGGGGCCCGGGAAAAACTGTTTTTT. As protein: CASSYVGAREKLFF.

V gene TRBV9 combines with J gene TRBJ2-3; D is possibly TRBD1 (6 bases). This CDR3 contains 12 residues. V dropped 0 bases and J dropped 8 bases, with 7 bases sitting between them. CDR1 is SGDLS, CDR2 YYNGEE, per germline. CDR3 in DNA: TGTGCCAGCAGCGTAGGAGGGGGTACGCAGTATTTT. It specifies CASSVGGGTQYF. The variable domain in full, completed from reference TRBV9 and TRBJ2-3, reads DSGVTQTPKHLITATGQRVTLRCSPRSGDLSVYWYQQSLDQGLQFLIQYYNGEERAKGNILERFSAQQFPDLHSELNLSSLELGDSALYFCASSVGGGTQYFGPGTRLTVL.

This clone was picked up one time. The V call is TRBV5-6, the J call TRBJ1-2; 7 nucleotides match TRBD1. Germline CDR1 and CDR2: SGHDT and YYEEEE. The CDR3 sequence is 14 residues long. The junction had 6 bases not matched to a gene; V was cut back by 4 bases and J by 3 bases. In nucleotides, the CDR3 is TGTGCCAGCAGCCCCGGGGACAGATACTATGGCTACACCTTC. Protein sequence: CASSPGDRYYGYTF.

This sequence joins TRBV5-1 and TRBJ2-5, with D perhaps matching TRBD2 (6 bases). Germline CDR1 is SGHRS and CDR2 is YFSETQ. Between the trimmed V and J ends, which lost 0 bases and 1 base, there was a span of 10 bases. There are 15 residues in the CDR3. The CDR3 is CASSLDGGSQETQYF. CDR3 DNA: TGCGCCAGCAGCTTGGATGGGGGGAGCCAAGAGACCCAGTACTTC.

The genes are TRBV24-1 and TRBJ2-2, with D tentatively TRBD1 (5 bases). Germline V CDR1 and CDR2: KGHDR, SFDVKD. The CDR3 is 15 amino acids. V lost 8 bases and J lost 2, with 14 bases in between. The CDR3 DNA reads TGTGCCACCAAAATCGGCAGGGTAAACACCGGGGAGCTGTTTTTT. As protein: CATKIGRVNTGELFF.